A single sample is the source of the 10 T cell receptor beta chains below, sequenced in a study of cytomegalovirus exposure and HLA in healthy donors. PCR involved 60 Vbeta and 13 Jbeta primers. Libraries were prepared by immunoSEQ multiplex PCR; TCRdb keeps only in-frame clonotypes and omits some of them. The sample contains tens of thousands of clones, roughly 69% of which appear only once. The sequenced material came from PBMCs. These receptors came from a woman aged 30 to 39 in good health and CMV-seronegative.

CDR3 sequence: CASSPLQDRGHEQYF. The CDR3 DNA reads TGTGCCAGCAGCCCCCTCCAAGACAGGGGCCACGAGCAGTACTTC. The V and J genes are TRBV21-1 and TRBJ2-7; the table calls TRBD1, which could not be checked here. TRBV21-1 is shown as a pseudogene. The CDR3 has 15 amino acids.

The chain recombines TRBV4-2 with TRBJ2-7; 9 nucleotides line up with TRBD2. CDR1 and CDR2 (germline): LGHNA, YNFKEQ. The length of the CDR3 is 15 residues. V lost 0 bases to trimming and J lost 3 bases; unmatched junction nucleotides: 3. CDR3 residues: CASSQDPSGDYEQYF. DNA for the CDR3: TGTGCCAGCAGCCAAGACCCTAGCGGGGACTACGAGCAGTACTTC.

The chain couples TRBV4-1 to TRBJ2-3, with TRBD1 identical over 9 bases. CDR1 MGHRA and CDR2 YSYEKL come from the germline V gene. The CDR3 extends over 17 amino acids. V was pared by 5 bases and J by 1 base, with 10 bases of the junction left unmatched. The CDR3 here is CASSAGTGPRGTDTQYF. For the CDR3, the DNA is TGCGCCAGCAGCGCCGGGACAGGGCCACGAGGCACAGATACGCAGTATTTT.

The chain combines TRBV19 with TRBJ2-7; TRBD1 aligns across 7 bases. The CDR3 loop spans 13 amino acids. Germline V lookup: CDR1 LNHDA, CDR2 SQIVND (reference sequence). V trimming: 4 bases; J trimming: 3 bases; junction bases outside the gene matches: 3. The chain's CDR3 is CASSSSGGYEQYF. In DNA form, the CDR3 reads TGTGCCAGTAGTAGCTCAGGGGGCTACGAGCAGTACTTC. Using reference TRBV19 and TRBJ2-7 for the parts outside the CDR3, the full variable domain is DGGITQSPKYLFRKEGQNVTLSCEQNLNHDAMYWYRQDPGQGLRLIYYSQIVNDFQKGDIAEGYSVSREKKESFPLTVTSAQKNPTAFYLCASSSSGGYEQYFGPGTRLTVT.

V and J are TRBV5-1 and TRBJ2-2; D is ambiguous. V was shortened by 3 bases and J by 0 bases, with 6 bases between the two germline ends. There are 14 residues in the CDR3. Per germline, CDR1 SGHRS and CDR2 YFSETQ. The CDR3 DNA is TGCGCCAGCAGCTCAAACACGAACACCGGGGAGCTGTTTTTT. Protein product: CASSSNTNTGELFF.

This clone was detected only a few times. This rearrangement joins TRBV7-2 to TRBJ1-2; possible D gene TRBD1, 6 bases. From germline, CDR1 is SGHTA and CDR2 FQGNSA. The CDR3 has 15 amino acids. V shed 2 bases and J shed 4 bases, with 14 bases lying between them. CDR3 protein: CASSLSLQQGYGYTF. The CDR3 bases are TGTGCCAGCAGCTTATCCCTGCAACAGGGCTATGGCTACACCTTC.

The chain carries TRBV2 and TRBJ1-4; D is unresolved. CDR3 length equals 15 residues. CDR1 and CDR2 from the germline V gene are SNHLY and FYNNEI. V was pared by 4 bases and J by 7 bases, with 16 bases between. CDR3 sequence: CASSGRTVSSEKLFF. CDR3 in DNA: TGTGCCAGCAGTGGGAGGACGGTATCTAGTGAAAAACTGTTTTTT.

The chain recombines TRBV5-1 with TRBJ2-7; D call uncertain. Between the trimmed V and J ends, which lost 0 bases and 2 bases, there was a span of 12 bases. The CDR3 is 15 amino acids. Germline V gene lookup returns CDR1 SGHRS and CDR2 YFSETQ. The CDR3 region is CASSLVTRSTYEQYF. DNA of the CDR3: TGCGCCAGCAGCTTGGTTACCCGAAGCACCTACGAGCAGTACTTC.

The chain links TRBV28 to TRBJ1-1; D remains unclear. Germline V gene lookup returns CDR1 MDHEN and CDR2 SYDVKM. V was pared by 3 bases and J by 4 bases, with 9 bases between. This CDR3 spans 13 amino acids. The CDR3 region has the DNA TGTGCCAGCAGTTTCGGGGATCTCACTGAAGCTTTCTTT. It codes for CASSFGDLTEAFF.

The chain recombines TRBV27 with TRBJ2-7; D is possibly TRBD2 (5 bases). V lost 8 bases and J lost 3, with 17 bases in between. In germline, CDR1 is MNHEY, CDR2 SMNVEV (reference sequence). This CDR3 comprises 14 residues. CDR3 bases: TGTGCCAGCGGCCTCGGGATCCTCGGCTACGAGCAGTACTTC. This gives the protein CASGLGILGYEQYF.